This TCR beta chain was recorded in a study of blood T cell repertoires in COVID-19. The wider study: The United States, Italy and Spain provided the acute and convalescent COVID-19 samples. Sources were T cells, B-cell-depleted T cells, or PBMCs; the material itself was cDNA or gDNA.

Germline assignment: CDR1 SGHAT and CDR2 FQNNGV. J gave up 4 bases and V 0 bases, and 4 bases lay outside the gene matches. The CDR3 is made up of 16 amino acids. In the authors' workflow: Reference gene primer amplification gave estimated nucleated cell counts. Clones were sequenced by immunoSEQ multiplex PCR, and TCRdb holds only the in-frame ones, with some missing. The D gene and trimming were derived from the DNA, and the V and J assignments and clone size from that table. The table includes some 380,000 clones, roughly 90% detected once. V and J are TRBV11-2 and TRBJ2-3; 10 bases agree with TRBD2. The clonotype was recovered from a man between 18 and 35 years old with active or convalescent COVID-19. Sequencing input: peripheral blood. The CDR3 sequence: CASSLETSGWPDTQYF. The CDR3 DNA is TGTGCCAGCAGCTTAGAGACTAGCGGGTGGCCAGATACGCAGTATTTT.